This TCR beta chain was documented in a study of shared clonotypes between healthy human individuals. Overall study results and limits: Naive CD4 clonotypes overlapped across a handful of donors at approximately 5.3%. Sampling covered blood only; tissue repertoires likely differ.

Sequenced by immunoSEQ multiplex PCR; TCRdb stores in-frame clones only, minus some. The data show over a million clones, roughly 97% seen once. CDR3 size: 15 residues. Trimming cost V 3 bases and J 0 bases, with 11 bases left between them. In germline, CDR1 is KGHSH, CDR2 LQKENI. CD4+ cell separation produced CD45RA+ naive and CD45RA-negative memory subsets. Worth noting for this clone: Its antigen is undetermined. Other DNA sequences in the same sample also yield this CDR3.

The J gene is TRBJ1-1, the V gene TRBV18, with a weak D call TRBD1 (5 bases). The TCR was taken from a man younger than 45 in good health. The sample consisted of naive CD4+ T cells sorted from blood. Documented subset: CD45RA+ positively selected. The CDR3 here is CASSPQGLVNTEAFF. In DNA form, the CDR3 reads TGTGCCAGCTCACCCCAGGGTTTGGTGAACACTGAAGCTTTCTTT.